This entry is about one T cell receptor (beta chain). This clonotype was seen at least ten times. Its antigen target is currently unknown. No per-base quality is available; no much larger clone lies one base away. V sheds 3 bases and J sheds 0 bases, leaving 18 bases between their ends. The CDR3 sequence holds 18 residues, the cysteine and phenylalanine included. Of all the DNA, just the CDR3 is kept, 54 bases in frame from base 1. The CDR1 and CDR2 encoded by the germline V gene are SGHVT and SQSDAQ. This sample was included in a study of T cell repertoires in cytomegalovirus infection (dated by TCRdb to about 2019). In the study overall: Because public TCR beta signatures pointed to carriage of CMV infection together with the matching HLA type, the HLA type of each donor mattered for the analysis.

Summary of the overall study and its limitations: The ex vivo response was dominated by HLA-C-restricted CMV-specific TCR beta clonotypes, which also provided the single most frequent clonotype in two of eight donors. Cumulative frequency of public TCR beta family members discriminated carriers of CMV infection plus the relevant HLA type in this cohort and an independent 352-donor cohort.

Sequenced on an Illumina HiSeq 1500. TCRdb ran its own pipeline on the public reads, namely fastp trimming at Q25 and MiXCR clone calling, and kept in-frame beta chains. Rows are combined by CDR3 protein, so each entry shows the most common genes and DNA. For this sample there are 200,000 to 300,000 distinct CDR3 sequences; approximately 13% appear just once. 1.5% to 2% of the sample lies in the top ten. Specimen: PBMCs. The TCR comes from a human donor in good health (CMV status not recorded). Some clones in this sample may be carry-over from other donors' samples. The sequence is built from TRBV7-4 and TRBJ1-5; the D gene cannot be resolved reliably. The CDR3 corresponds to CASSFPARLSNSNQPQHF. The nucleotide sequence is TGTGCCAGCAGCTTTCCCGCGAGACTCAGTAATAGCAATCAGCCCCAGCATTTT.